The 5 T cell receptor beta chains given below trace back to one sample, sequenced in a study of blood T cell repertoires in COVID-19. Sequencing was performed with immunoSEQ multiplex PCR; in TCRdb, only in-frame clones are kept and a portion is missing. The table shows about 140,000 clones, with just under 80% occurring only once. The sequencing input was peripheral blood. Source of these receptors: a woman between 55 and 75 years old with acute or convalescent COVID-19.

V gene TRBV6-5 combines with J gene TRBJ1-1; tentatively, D is TRBD1 (5 bases). Trimming left V 6 bases short and J 1 base short, with 9 bases between. CDR1 is MNHEY and CDR2 is SVGAGI in the germline V gene. This CDR3 is 13 amino acids long. As DNA, the CDR3 is TGTGCCAGCAGGAAGACAGAGAACACTGAAGCTTTCTTT. Its protein product is CASRKTENTEAFF.

This chain connects TRBV3-1 (or the pseudogene TRBV3-2) to TRBJ1-2; no definite D call. The CDR3 has 13 residues. Trimming took off 4 bases at V and 4 bases at J, with 10 bases between the two ends. CDR1 LGHDT and CDR2 YNNKEL come from the germline V gene (reference sequence). Written as DNA, the CDR3 is TGTGCCAGCAGCCGATACGGTTCCTATGGCTACACCTTC. Translation gives CASSRYGSYGYTF.

This chain joins TRBV7-8 and TRBJ2-3; unclear D gene. The V end was cut by 5 bases, the J end by 6 bases, with 6 bases between. The CDR3 has 11 residues. Germline V gives CDR1 SGHVS, CDR2 FQNEAQ. CDR3 DNA sequence: TGTGCCAGCAGCGCCGAGGATACGCAGTATTTT. Encoded protein: CASSAEDTQYF.

The chain carries TRBV18 and TRBJ1-6; D is unresolved. Germline CDR1 and CDR2: KGHSH and LQKENI. This CDR3 is built from 18 residues. The V gene lost 0 bases and the J gene lost 0 bases, with 12 bases spanning the gap. CDR3 nucleotide sequence: TGTGCCAGCTCACCACCGGTGGGCAGAAGCTCCTATAATTCACCCCTCCACTTT. This translates into CASSPPVGRSSYNSPLHF.

This rearrangement joins TRBV3-1 (or the pseudogene TRBV3-2) to TRBJ1-5; D might be TRBD1 (5 bases). The CDR3 has 14 amino acids. V was trimmed by 3 bases and J by 0 bases, leaving 6 bases between them. Per the germline V gene, CDR1 is LGHDT and CDR2 is YNNKEL (reference sequence). CDR3 sequence: CASSQGPSNQPQHF. The CDR3 DNA follows: TGTGCCAGCAGCCAGGGGCCTAGCAATCAGCCCCAGCATTTT.